These 30 T cell receptor beta chains were all obtained from the same sample, sequenced in a study of cytomegalovirus exposure and HLA in healthy donors. The PCR used 60 Vbeta and 13 Jbeta primers. The method was immunoSEQ multiplex PCR; TCRdb's version includes in-frame clones alone and lacks a portion of them. The sample has fewer than 120,000 clones, approximately 82% seen once; the top ten hold about an eighth. Sequencing was performed on PBMCs. These receptor sequences come from a man younger than 40 in good health and CMV-seropositive.

V gene TRBV25-1 combines with J gene TRBJ1-2; D is unresolved. This CDR3 is built from 13 residues. The germline gives CDR1 MGHDK, CDR2 SYGVNS. Trimming took off 1 base at V and 4 bases at J, with 7 bases between the two ends. In DNA form, the CDR3 reads TGTGCCAGCAGTGAATCATTTTTCTATGGCTACACCTTC. Protein product: CASSESFFYGYTF.

The chain has TRBV7-2 and TRBJ2-3, with 9 bases lining up with TRBD2. The germline gives CDR1 SGHTA, CDR2 FQGNSA. Unmatched junction bases numbered 10, after V lost 1 base and J lost 5 bases. CDR3 size: 17 residues. CDR3 protein: CASSLGGGGAGRDTQYF. DNA for the CDR3: TGTGCCAGCAGCTTAGGGGGCGGGGGGGCCGGAAGAGATACGCAGTATTTT.

V usage is TRBV10-3 and J usage is TRBJ1-6, with 7 bases aligning to TRBD1. Trimming at V came to 8 bases and at J to 10 bases, leaving 8 bases not matched to a gene. The CDR3 length is 13 residues. Per the germline V gene, CDR1 is ENHRY and CDR2 is SYGVKD. CDR3 in amino acids: CAIVEHRGSPLHF. Here the CDR3 DNA reads TGTGCCATCGTCGAGCACAGGGGCTCACCCCTCCACTTT.

This clone was counted between two and nine times. The sample has other DNA sequences that encode this CDR3 too. V usage is TRBV19 and J usage is TRBJ2-1; D unclear. The germline gives CDR1 LNHDA, CDR2 SQIVND (reference sequence). Between the trimmed V and J ends, which lost 2 bases and 4 bases, there was a span of 6 bases. The CDR3 is 13 residues long. Here the CDR3 DNA reads TGTGCCAGTAGTATATCGTCTTACAATGAGCAGTTCTTC. It specifies CASSISSYNEQFF.

Concerning this clone itself: Germline is not matched at one junction end, which may reflect a read error. CDR3 region: CASSLVGGRHETQYF. CDR3 bases: TGTGCTAGCAGCTTAGTCGGGGGTCGTCATGAGACCCAGTACTTC. This chain uses TRBV7-7 with TRBJ2-5, with D possibly being TRBD2 (6 bases). Germline V lookup: CDR1 SSHAT, CDR2 FNYEAQ (reference sequence). This CDR3 comprises 15 residues. The variable domain in full, completed from reference TRBV7-7 and TRBJ2-5, reads GAGVSQSPRYKVTKRGQDVTLRCDPISSHATLYWYQQALGQGPEFLTYFNYEAQPDKSGLPSDRFSAERPEGSISTLTIQRTEQRDSAMYRCASSLVGGRHETQYFGPGTRLLVL.

The rearrangement joins TRBV20-1 to TRBJ2-3; no clear D. Germline CDR1 is DFQATT and CDR2 is SNEGSKA (reference sequence). Deletions cut 4 bases from V and 4 bases from J, with 6 bases between. The CDR3 has 11 residues. DNA for the CDR3: TGCAGTGCTAAATACTCAGATACGCAGTATTTT. This gives the protein CSAKYSDTQYF.

This clone was picked up one time. J is TRBJ2-2 and V is TRBV7-3; possibly TRBD2 for D (5 bases). Germline V lookup: CDR1 SGHTA, CDR2 FQGTGA. CDR3 length equals 16 residues. Trimming shortened V by 5 bases and J by 1 base, and 14 bases separated the two germline ends. CDR3 bases: TGTGCCAGCAGCCAGACGCAAGCGGTGAACACCGGGGAGCTGTTTTTT. It is translated as CASSQTQAVNTGELFF.

The chain employs TRBV5-1 and TRBJ2-1, with D maybe TRBD2 (5 bases). Germline CDR1 is SGHRS and CDR2 is YFSETQ. Trimming stripped 4 bases from V and 8 bases from J, with 16 bases between. The CDR3 sequence is 14 residues long. The CDR3 coding sequence is TGCGCCAGCAGCACTGGCACGGAGGAGTATGAGCAGTTCTTC. Its translation is CASSTGTEEYEQFF.

The V and J genes are TRBV6-6 and TRBJ2-4; no clear D gene. CDR1 is MNHNY and CDR2 is SVGAGI in the germline V gene (reference sequence). The CDR3 totals 13 residues. V was trimmed by 2 bases and J by 7 bases, leaving 9 bases between them. The CDR3 protein is CASSYELSNIQYF. Here the CDR3 DNA reads TGTGCCAGCAGTTACGAGCTTAGTAACATTCAGTACTTC.

The rearrangement uses TRBV9 and TRBJ2-3; 7 bases align to TRBD1. V was pared by 4 bases and J by 2 bases, with 10 bases of the junction left unmatched. Germline V gene data show CDR1 as SGDLS and CDR2 as YYNGEE. The CDR3 length is 16 residues. CDR3 DNA: TGTGCCAGCAGCATCAGCTGGGGACAGTCCACAGATACGCAGTATTTT. This encodes CASSISWGQSTDTQYF.

The rearrangement links TRBV7-2 to TRBJ1-2; D is unresolved. The CDR3 sequence is 13 residues long. V was trimmed by 6 bases and J by 4 bases, leaving 12 bases between them. Germline V gives CDR1 SGHTA, CDR2 FQGNSA. The CDR3 DNA sequence: TGTGCCAGCAGTCCCACGGGGTTCTATGGCTACACCTTC. Amino acid sequence: CASSPTGFYGYTF.

This rearrangement joins TRBV7-9 to TRBJ2-2; no definite D call. V gave up 2 bases and J gave up 0 bases, with 7 bases separating them. CDR1 is SEHNR and CDR2 is FQNEAQ in the germline V gene (reference sequence). The CDR3 contains 15 residues. The CDR3 nucleotides read TGTGCCAGCAGCTTAAGGAGTACGAACACCGGGGAGCTGTTTTTT. It yields the protein CASSLRSTNTGELFF.

This chain connects TRBV7-8 to TRBJ2-7, with a possible D match to TRBD2 (6 bases). The CDR3 is made up of 14 amino acids. The germline V gene has CDR1 SGHVS and CDR2 FQNEAQ. V was trimmed by 1 base and J by 7 bases, leaving 14 bases between them. The DNA of the CDR3 is TGTGCCAGCAGCTTAGACCCCGCGGGACGAGAGCAGTACTTC. Translation gives CASSLDPAGREQYF.

Here the CDR3 reads CASSEAGGSYNEQFF. In DNA form, the CDR3 reads TGTGCCAGCAGTGAAGCGGGGGGGTCCTACAATGAGCAGTTCTTC. V is TRBV6-4 and J is TRBJ2-1; TRBD2 matches at 10 bases. Germline CDR1 MRHNA, CDR2 SNTAGT. Trimming took 3 bases from V and 1 from J; bases not matched to a gene: 0. CDR3 length equals 15 residues.

The chain carries TRBV6-5 and TRBJ2-1, with TRBD2 matching 7 bases. This CDR3 is built from 16 residues. Per germline, CDR1 MNHEY and CDR2 SVGAGI. V shed 0 bases, J shed 6 bases, and the junction held 8 bases outside the gene matches. CDR3 sequence: CASSYSSGGSGNEQFF. Written as DNA, the CDR3 is TGTGCCAGCAGTTACTCGTCCGGGGGGTCGGGCAATGAGCAGTTCTTC.

This chain connects TRBV5-1 to TRBJ2-2; the D is unclear. CDR1 is SGHRS and CDR2 is YFSETQ in the germline V gene. This CDR3 spans 14 amino acids. V was pared by 2 bases and J by 0 bases, with 5 bases between. The CDR3 nucleotides are TGCGCCAGCAGCTTTCCCTCGAACACCGGGGAGCTGTTTTTT. This encodes CASSFPSNTGELFF.

The chain is built from TRBV19 and TRBJ1-5; a weak D match, TRBD1 (5 bases). The germline V gene has CDR1 LNHDA and CDR2 SQIVND (reference sequence). V lost 7 bases and J lost 7, with 20 bases in between. This CDR3 region has 15 residues. For the CDR3, the DNA is TGTGCCAGTACCTTGGTGTCCGGGGGAAGGCAGCCCCAGCATTTT. Translating it yields CASTLVSGGRQPQHF.

This chain uses TRBV6-4 with TRBJ1-1; unclear D gene. CDR3 length: 13 amino acids. Trimming stripped 6 bases from V and 0 bases from J, with 8 bases between. Germline CDR1 is MRHNA and CDR2 is SNTAGT. The CDR3 here is CASRADLNTEAFF. As DNA, the CDR3 is TGTGCCAGCAGGGCAGACTTGAACACTGAAGCTTTCTTT.

This clone was detected a few times. The CDR3 spells CASRGQANTGELFF. The DNA of the CDR3 is TGTGCCAGCAGGGGACAGGCGAACACCGGGGAGCTGTTTTTT. The V gene is TRBV6-1, the J gene TRBJ2-2, with TRBD1 matching over 8 bases. CDR1 is MNHNS, CDR2 SASEGT, per germline. This CDR3 region has 14 residues. V lost 6 bases to trimming and J lost 0 bases; unmatched junction nucleotides: 0.

The chain links TRBV6-5 to TRBJ2-7; 11 positions match TRBD2. Germline V lookup: CDR1 MNHEY, CDR2 SVGAGI. The J segment lost 9 bases and the V segment lost 8 bases, leaving 15 bases of the junction unmatched. CDR3 length equals 15 residues. The CDR3 sequence: CASAKTSGALVGQYF. The CDR3 DNA is TGTGCCAGCGCAAAGACTAGCGGGGCCCTGGTGGGGCAGTACTTC.

The chain uses TRBV6-6 and TRBJ2-5; weak D call: TRBD2 (6 bases). V lost 6 bases, J lost 5 bases, and 10 bases lay in between. Germline V CDR1 and CDR2: MNHNY, SVGAGI (reference sequence). The CDR3 totals 12 residues. CDR3 sequence: CASSPGGETQYF. CDR3 nucleotide sequence: TGTGCCAGCAGCCCTGGAGGGGAGACCCAGTACTTC.

The rearrangement uses TRBV6-5 and TRBJ2-1, with TRBD2 identical over 8 bases. The J segment lost 6 bases and the V segment lost 1 base, leaving 5 bases of the junction unmatched. Germline V gene sequence: CDR1 MNHEY, CDR2 SVGAGI. The CDR3 sequence is 15 residues long. CDR3 protein: CASSYFRTSPNEQFF. CDR3 DNA sequence: TGTGCCAGCAGTTACTTCCGGACTAGCCCCAATGAGCAGTTCTTC.

The chain recombines TRBV6-1 with TRBJ2-2; 7 positions agree with TRBD1. CDR1 MNHNS and CDR2 SASEGT come from the germline V gene. CDR3 length: 17 residues. J lost 5 bases, V lost 2 bases, and 11 bases had no gene match. The CDR3 is CASSEWFLTGQTGELFF. The CDR3 region has the DNA TGTGCCAGCAGTGAATGGTTCTTGACAGGGCAGACCGGGGAGCTGTTTTTT.

The chain carries TRBV7-2 and TRBJ1-6; D gene uncertain. Germline V CDR1 and CDR2: SGHTA, FQGNSA. The CDR3 is 14 residues long. Between the trimmed V and J ends, which lost 0 bases and 8 bases, there was a span of 8 bases. As DNA, the CDR3 is TGTGCCAGCAGCTTAGCCGCCTCGGATTCACCCCTCCACTTT. It translates to CASSLAASDSPLHF.

This clone was seen only once. The chain combines TRBV9 with TRBJ2-7; possibly TRBD2 for D (5 bases). Germline assignment: CDR1 SGDLS and CDR2 YYNGEE. With 0 bases removed from V and 0 bases from J, the gap between germline ends came to 13 bases. This CDR3 region has 16 residues. CDR3 amino acids: CASSVGSSGASYEQYF. The CDR3 nucleotides read TGTGCCAGCAGCGTAGGGTCCAGCGGCGCCTCCTACGAGCAGTACTTC.

V and J are TRBV30 and TRBJ1-2; D unclear. This CDR3 has 13 residues. Germline V lookup: CDR1 GTSNPN, CDR2 SVGIG (reference sequence). The germline V and J ends were trimmed by 0 bases and 8 bases, with 13 bases remaining between them. The CDR3 loop reads CAWSVAGSGGYTF. CDR3 sequence (DNA): TGTGCCTGGAGTGTAGCAGGATCTGGCGGCTACACCTTC. Supplemented by reference TRBV30 and TRBJ1-2, the full variable domain reads SQTIHQWPATLVQPVGSPLSLECTVEGTSNPNLYWYRQAAGRGLQLLFYSVGIGQISSEVPQNLSASRPQDRQFILSSKKLLLSDSGFYLCAWSVAGSGGYTFGSGTRLTVV.

This chain connects TRBV2 to TRBJ1-4; D is possibly TRBD1 (5 bases). This CDR3 comprises 15 residues. Trimming took off 11 bases at V and 6 bases at J, with 22 bases between the two ends. In germline, CDR1 is SNHLY, CDR2 FYNNEI. CDR3 residues: CAGGREGVRDEKLFF. CDR3 DNA sequence: TGTGCCGGGGGGAGGGAGGGTGTGAGAGATGAAAAACTGTTTTTT.

The V gene is TRBV5-5, the J gene TRBJ2-7; possible D gene TRBD1, 6 bases. The germline V gene has CDR1 SGHKS and CDR2 YYEKEE (reference sequence). This CDR3 has 14 residues. Trimming took 0 bases from V and 2 from J, leaving 9 bases between them. CDR3 amino acids: CASSLVGAPYEQYF. DNA for the CDR3: TGTGCCAGCAGCTTGGTGGGGGCCCCCTACGAGCAGTACTTC.

The chain combines TRBV6-5 with TRBJ1-1; no definite D call. CDR1 and CDR2 (germline): MNHEY, SVGAGI. The CDR3 has 14 amino acids. The V end was cut by 6 bases, the J end by 5 bases, with 16 bases between. In DNA, the CDR3 is TGTGCCAGCAGCATCGGGCGACCGGGGACTGAAGCTTTCTTT. This translates into CASSIGRPGTEAFF.

This clone turned up a few times. The V call is TRBV4-2, the J call TRBJ1-4; TRBD1 aligns across 9 bases. Trimming removed 2 bases from V and 7 bases from J; junction bases left unmatched: 5. Germline CDR1 reads LGHNA; CDR2 reads YNFKEQ. The CDR3 is 15 amino acids. The CDR3 protein is CASSQNPTGGEKLFF. The CDR3 DNA is TGTGCCAGCAGCCAAAACCCGACAGGGGGTGAAAAACTGTTTTTT.